This is a list of T cell receptor beta chains from one sample in a study of blood T cell repertoires in COVID-19. Generated by immunoSEQ multiplex PCR, the TCRdb table keeps only in-frame clones and is missing some. The table has over 200,000 clones, approximately 86% seen once. The specimen was peripheral blood. These receptors were taken from a middle-aged man who had recovered from COVID-19. Each CDR3 is given with its conserved first and last residue. The order of the fields is CDR3 DNA, CDR3 protein, J gene, V gene, D gene. The D gene is left open where the match is weak.

TGTGCCAGCAGCTTCCCGCCCTTGAGAAAGCAGTTCTTC CASSFPPLRKQFF TRBJ2-1 TRBV13 .
TGTGCCAGCAGTTACTCGATGATCGCCCAGGACAATGAGCAGTTCTTC CASSYSMIAQDNEQFF TRBJ2-1 TRBV6-2/TRBV6-3 .
TGTGCCAGCCACCGGGGGGTGGATAACTATGGCTACACCTTC CASHRGVDNYGYTF TRBJ1-2 TRBV7-2 .
TGTGCCAGCAGCCGCCCGACTAGCGTCAATGAGCAGTTCTTC CASSRPTSVNEQFF TRBJ2-1 TRBV14 TRBD2
TGTGCCAGCAGTTCAACTAGTGGGTCCTACAATGAGCAGTTCTTC CASSSTSGSYNEQFF TRBJ2-1 TRBV6-6 .
TGTGCCAGCAGCCGGGAGGAGGGGCTCTCCTACGAGCAGTACTTC CASSREEGLSYEQYF TRBJ2-7 TRBV9 TRBD2
TGTGCCAGCAGCGCGACAGCTGCGAGCAATCAGCCCCAGCATTTT CASSATAASNQPQHF TRBJ1-5 TRBV7-6 .
TGTGCCAGCAGGACTAGCGGGGGGTCAGATACGCAGTATTTT CASRTSGGSDTQYF TRBJ2-3 TRBV6-5 TRBD2
TGTGCCAGCAGTTACCTGGGCGGGAACACCATATATTTT CASSYLGGNTIYF TRBJ1-3 TRBV6-5 .
TGTGCCAGCAGCTTGGTGGGAGCGGTGGAGCAGTACTTC CASSLVGAVEQYF TRBJ2-7 TRBV5-4 .